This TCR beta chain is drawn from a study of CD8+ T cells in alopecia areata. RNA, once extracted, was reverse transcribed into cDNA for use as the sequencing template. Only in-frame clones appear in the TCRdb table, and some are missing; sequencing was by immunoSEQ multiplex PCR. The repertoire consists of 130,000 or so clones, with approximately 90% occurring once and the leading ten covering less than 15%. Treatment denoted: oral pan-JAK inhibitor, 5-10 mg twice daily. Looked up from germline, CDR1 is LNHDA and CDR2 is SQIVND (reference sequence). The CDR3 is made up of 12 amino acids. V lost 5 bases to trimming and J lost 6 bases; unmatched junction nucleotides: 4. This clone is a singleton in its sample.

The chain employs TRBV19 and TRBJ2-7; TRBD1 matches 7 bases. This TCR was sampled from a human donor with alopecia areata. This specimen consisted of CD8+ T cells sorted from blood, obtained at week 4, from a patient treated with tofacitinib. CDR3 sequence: CASSVTGTEQYF. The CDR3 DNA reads TGTGCCAGTAGTGTGACAGGGACCGAGCAGTACTTC.